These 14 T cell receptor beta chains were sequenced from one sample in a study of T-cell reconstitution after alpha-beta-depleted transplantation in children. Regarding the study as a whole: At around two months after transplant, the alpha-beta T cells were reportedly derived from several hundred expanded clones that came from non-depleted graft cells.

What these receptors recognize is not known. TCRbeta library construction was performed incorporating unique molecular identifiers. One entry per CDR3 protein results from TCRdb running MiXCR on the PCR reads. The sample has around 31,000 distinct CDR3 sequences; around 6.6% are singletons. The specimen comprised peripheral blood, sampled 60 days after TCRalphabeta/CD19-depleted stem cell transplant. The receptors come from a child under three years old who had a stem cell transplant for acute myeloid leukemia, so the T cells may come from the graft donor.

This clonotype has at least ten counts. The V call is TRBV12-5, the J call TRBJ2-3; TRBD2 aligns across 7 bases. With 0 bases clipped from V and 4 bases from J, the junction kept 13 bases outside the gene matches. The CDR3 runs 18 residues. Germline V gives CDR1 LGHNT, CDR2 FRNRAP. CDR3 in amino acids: CASGLVLGTTIPPDTQYF. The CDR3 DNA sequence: TGTGCTAGTGGTTTGGTACTTGGGACTACAATCCCCCCAGATACGCAGTATTTT.

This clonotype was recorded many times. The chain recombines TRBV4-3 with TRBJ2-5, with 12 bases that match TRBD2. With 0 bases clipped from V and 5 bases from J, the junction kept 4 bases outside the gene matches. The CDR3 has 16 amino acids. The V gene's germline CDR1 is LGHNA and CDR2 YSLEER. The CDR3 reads CASSQDLAGGLETQYF. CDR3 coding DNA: TGCGCCAGCAGCCAAGATCTAGCGGGGGGGCTGGAGACCCAGTACTTC.

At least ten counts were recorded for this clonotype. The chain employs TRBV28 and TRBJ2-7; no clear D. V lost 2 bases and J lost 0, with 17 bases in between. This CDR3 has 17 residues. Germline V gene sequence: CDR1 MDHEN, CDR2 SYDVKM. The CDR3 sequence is CASSLNPDDTYSYEQYF. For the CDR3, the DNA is TGTGCCAGCAGTTTAAACCCAGACGACACCTACTCCTACGAGCAGTACTTC.

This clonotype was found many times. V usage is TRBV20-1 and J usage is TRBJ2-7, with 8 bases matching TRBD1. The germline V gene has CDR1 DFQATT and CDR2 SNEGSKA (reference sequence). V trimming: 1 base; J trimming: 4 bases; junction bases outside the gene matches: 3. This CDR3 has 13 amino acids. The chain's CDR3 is CSARGQGAYEQYF. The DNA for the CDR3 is TGCAGTGCTAGAGGCCAGGGGGCGTACGAGCAGTACTTC.

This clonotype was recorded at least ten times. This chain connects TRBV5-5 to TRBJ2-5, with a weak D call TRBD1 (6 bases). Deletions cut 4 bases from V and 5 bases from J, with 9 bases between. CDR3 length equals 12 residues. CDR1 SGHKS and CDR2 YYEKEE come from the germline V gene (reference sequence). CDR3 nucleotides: TGTGCCAGCAGCACAGGGAAGGAGACCCAGTACTTC. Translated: CASSTGKETQYF.

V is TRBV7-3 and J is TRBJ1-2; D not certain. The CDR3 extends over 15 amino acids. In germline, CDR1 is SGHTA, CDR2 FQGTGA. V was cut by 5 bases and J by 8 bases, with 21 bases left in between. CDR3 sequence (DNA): TGTGCCAGCAGCCCCGATATCAGGTGGCCGGAAGGCTACACCTTC. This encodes CASSPDIRWPEGYTF.

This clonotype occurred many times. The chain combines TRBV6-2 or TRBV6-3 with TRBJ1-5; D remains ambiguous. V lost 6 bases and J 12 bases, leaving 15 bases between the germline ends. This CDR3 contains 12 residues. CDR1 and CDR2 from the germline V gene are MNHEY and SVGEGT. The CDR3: CASSSRPVGQHF. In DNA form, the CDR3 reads TGTGCCAGCAGCTCGCGACCAGTAGGCCAGCATTTT.

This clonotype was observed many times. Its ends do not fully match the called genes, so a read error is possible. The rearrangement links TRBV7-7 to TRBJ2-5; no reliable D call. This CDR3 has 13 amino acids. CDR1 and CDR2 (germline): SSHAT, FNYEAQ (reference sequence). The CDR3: CASSPHHQETQYF. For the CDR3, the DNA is TGTGCTAGCAGCCCACACCACCAAGAGACCCAGTACTTC.

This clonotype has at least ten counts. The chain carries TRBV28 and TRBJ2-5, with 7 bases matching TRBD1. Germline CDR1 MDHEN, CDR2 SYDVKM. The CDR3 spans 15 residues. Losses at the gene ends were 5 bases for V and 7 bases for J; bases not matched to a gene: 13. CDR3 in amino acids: CASSQNRGLRLTQYF. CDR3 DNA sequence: TGTGCCAGCAGTCAAAACAGGGGTTTGAGGTTGACCCAGTACTTC.

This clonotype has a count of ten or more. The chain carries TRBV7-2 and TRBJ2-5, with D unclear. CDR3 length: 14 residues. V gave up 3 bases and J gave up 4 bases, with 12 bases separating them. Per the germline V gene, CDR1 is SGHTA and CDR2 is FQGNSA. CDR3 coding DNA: TGTGCCAGCAGCTTTGCCTTGTGGGGAGAGACCCAGTACTTC. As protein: CASSFALWGETQYF.

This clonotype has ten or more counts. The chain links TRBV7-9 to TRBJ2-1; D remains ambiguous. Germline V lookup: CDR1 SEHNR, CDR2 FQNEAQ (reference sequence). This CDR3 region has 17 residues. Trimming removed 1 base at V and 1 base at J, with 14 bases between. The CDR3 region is CASSLVVRPKSYNEQFF. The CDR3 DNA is TGTGCCAGCAGCTTAGTAGTTCGTCCAAAGTCCTACAATGAGCAGTTCTTC.

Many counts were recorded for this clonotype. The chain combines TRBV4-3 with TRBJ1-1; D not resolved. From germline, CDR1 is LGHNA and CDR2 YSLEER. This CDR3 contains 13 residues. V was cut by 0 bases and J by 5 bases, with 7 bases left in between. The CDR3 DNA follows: TGCGCCAGCAGCCAAGATAGTAGGACTGAAGCTTTCTTT. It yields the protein CASSQDSRTEAFF.

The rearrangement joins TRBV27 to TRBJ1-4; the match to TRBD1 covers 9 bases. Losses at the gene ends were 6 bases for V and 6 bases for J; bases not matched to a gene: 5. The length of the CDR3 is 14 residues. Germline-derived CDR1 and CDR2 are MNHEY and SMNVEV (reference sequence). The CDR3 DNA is TGTGCCAGCAGGACAGGGGGGCAGGATGAAAAACTGTTTTTT. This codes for CASRTGGQDEKLFF.

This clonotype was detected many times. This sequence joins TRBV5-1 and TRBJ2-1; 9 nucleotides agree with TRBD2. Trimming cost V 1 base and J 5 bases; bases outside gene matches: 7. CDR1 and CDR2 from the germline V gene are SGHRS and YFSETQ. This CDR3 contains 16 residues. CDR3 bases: TGCGCCAGCAGCTTGTGGGTGACTAGCGGAGACAATGAGCAGTTCTTC. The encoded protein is CASSLWVTSGDNEQFF.